This T cell receptor beta chain was recorded in a study of blood T cells in healthy people across ages. Background on the study: Template switching recovered approximately one barcoded beta molecule for every two T cells. Study-wide results and caveats: Significant beta diversity loss was already apparent by age approximately 42, declining roughly linearly. It was held that the diversity estimates obtained from one million T cells were underestimates.

Turning to this clonotype: Its antigen remains unknown.

With each sample, at least 5.5 micrograms of total RNA were extracted. Primed by a sample-barcoded 5' primer and a J-beta primer mix, a second PCR proceeded for about 6 to 11 cycles. TCRdb re-analysed the 5' RACE reads in MiXCR, keeping a single row per CDR3 protein. In the table there are about 580,000 distinct CDR3 sequences, roughly 48% of which are singletons. Germline V gives CDR1 SGHTA, CDR2 FQGTGA. The CDR3 extends over 14 amino acids. Germline trimming cut 6 bases from V and 7 bases from J; bases unmatched to any gene: 9. The specimen sequenced was blood. The chain couples TRBV7-3 to TRBJ2-1; 7 nucleotides align to TRBD2. The TCR was taken from an elderly man in good health. The CDR3 sequence: CASSLYGGGNEQFF. The CDR3 DNA reads as TGTGCCAGCAGTTTGTATGGGGGGGGGAATGAGCAGTTCTTC.